A selection of T cell receptor beta chains follows, all from one sample in a study of blood T cell repertoires in COVID-19. Assay: immunoSEQ multiplex PCR; the TCRdb copy retains only in-frame clones and omits some. The data show 180,000 or so clones, about 90% seen once. The sequenced sample consisted of peripheral blood. These receptors were obtained from a woman aged 55-70 years with COVID-19, enrolled during active disease. CDR3s include the opening cysteine and the closing phenylalanine or tryptophan. D genes are given only for firm matches. Part of the rows lack a size; the others show once, few, many or a class for expanded clones.

CDR3 DNA: TGTGCCAGCATAGCTAACTATGGCTACACCTTC; CDR3 protein: CASIANYGYTF; V gene: TRBV28; J gene: TRBJ1-2; clone size: -; D gene: -; CDR3 length: 11
CDR3 DNA: TGTGCCACCAGCAGAGAAGGGGGTTCAAGCTATGGCTACACCTTC; CDR3 protein: CATSREGGSSYGYTF; V gene: TRBV15; J gene: TRBJ1-2; clone size: -; D gene: -; CDR3 length: 15
CDR3 DNA: TGTGCCAGCAGCTTAGGCGTAACTAATGAAAAACTGTTTTTT; CDR3 protein: CASSLGVTNEKLFF; V gene: TRBV7-9; J gene: TRBJ1-4; clone size: -; D gene: -; CDR3 length: 14
CDR3 DNA: TGTGCCAGCAGTGGTTATAGGGGTACCGCTAGCACAGATACGCAGTATTTT; CDR3 protein: CASSGYRGTASTDTQYF; V gene: TRBV6-4; J gene: TRBJ2-3; clone size: -; D gene: -; CDR3 length: 17
CDR3 DNA: TGTGCCAGCAGTTTGGTGGGGGGGAAAGAGACCCAGTACTTC; CDR3 protein: CASSLVGGKETQYF; V gene: TRBV27; J gene: TRBJ2-5; clone size: once; D gene: TRBD2; CDR3 length: 14
CDR3 DNA: TGTGCCAGTAGTAAGACAGGGATGGGGACTGAAGCTTTCTTT; CDR3 protein: CASSKTGMGTEAFF; V gene: TRBV19; J gene: TRBJ1-1; clone size: -; D gene: TRBD1; CDR3 length: 14
CDR3 DNA: TGCGCCAGCAGCTGGGGGGACAGGGAGAACACTGAAGCTTTCTTT; CDR3 protein: CASSWGDRENTEAFF; V gene: TRBV5-1; J gene: TRBJ1-1; clone size: -; D gene: TRBD1; CDR3 length: 15
CDR3 DNA: TGCGCCAGCAGCCAAGGTCCAGGGGACTACGAGCAGTACTTC; CDR3 protein: CASSQGPGDYEQYF; V gene: TRBV4-1; J gene: TRBJ2-7; clone size: -; D gene: -; CDR3 length: 14
CDR3 DNA: TGTGCCAGCAGCGTCCTCGACAGGGGACCTGGCGGGGGGTTCTTC; CDR3 protein: CASSVLDRGPGGGFF; V gene: TRBV28; J gene: TRBJ2-1; clone size: once; D gene: -; CDR3 length: 15
CDR3 DNA: TGTGCCAGCAGCAGATCGTTCGACGCGGGTGAGCAGTTCTTC; CDR3 protein: CASSRSFDAGEQFF; V gene: TRBV3-1/TRBV3-2; J gene: TRBJ2-1; clone size: -; D gene: -; CDR3 length: 14
CDR3 DNA: TGTGCCAGCAGTTTAATCAGCCCGACAGGGGTCCACGAGCAGTACTTC; CDR3 protein: CASSLISPTGVHEQYF; V gene: TRBV27; J gene: TRBJ2-7; clone size: -; D gene: TRBD1; CDR3 length: 16
CDR3 DNA: TGTGCCAGCAGCGGACAGAGGGGTACGATGCAGTACTTC; CDR3 protein: CASSGQRGTMQYF; V gene: TRBV11-2; J gene: TRBJ2-7; clone size: few; D gene: -; CDR3 length: 13
CDR3 DNA: TGTGCCAGCAGCGGACGATTAGGGACAGGGAATGAAAAACTGTTTTTT; CDR3 protein: CASSGRLGTGNEKLFF; V gene: TRBV9; J gene: TRBJ1-4; clone size: -; D gene: TRBD1; CDR3 length: 16
CDR3 DNA: TGTGCCACCAGTGATTTAAAACTCACCGGGGAGCTGTTTTTT; CDR3 protein: CATSDLKLTGELFF; V gene: TRBV24-1; J gene: TRBJ2-2; clone size: -; D gene: -; CDR3 length: 14
CDR3 DNA: TGTGCCAGCAGCTTAGGGGGGCCGTCCCCCAATGAGCAGTTCTTC; CDR3 protein: CASSLGGPSPNEQFF; V gene: TRBV11-3; J gene: TRBJ2-1; clone size: -; D gene: -; CDR3 length: 15
CDR3 DNA: TGCGCCAGCAGCCAAGTTACGGGACAGGGCACTGAAGCTTTCTTT; CDR3 protein: CASSQVTGQGTEAFF; V gene: TRBV4-1; J gene: TRBJ1-1; clone size: -; D gene: TRBD1; CDR3 length: 15
CDR3 DNA: TGTGCCAGCAGCTCCCCGGACAGGGCAAAGGAGACCCAGTACTTC; CDR3 protein: CASSSPDRAKETQYF; V gene: TRBV7-6; J gene: TRBJ2-5; clone size: -; D gene: TRBD1; CDR3 length: 15
CDR3 DNA: TGTGCCAGCAGGACAGGGGGCGGGCAGCCCCAGCATTTT; CDR3 protein: CASRTGGGQPQHF; V gene: TRBV12-3/TRBV12-4; J gene: TRBJ1-5; clone size: -; D gene: TRBD1; CDR3 length: 13
CDR3 DNA: TGTGCCAGCAGCTTAGCACTAGCGGGGCCTGCCGGGGAGCTGTTTTTT; CDR3 protein: CASSLALAGPAGELFF; V gene: TRBV7-2; J gene: TRBJ2-2; clone size: few; D gene: TRBD2; CDR3 length: 16
CDR3 DNA: TGTGCCAGCAGGGACAGGGGTAATTCACCCCTCCACTTT; CDR3 protein: CASRDRGNSPLHF; V gene: TRBV2; J gene: TRBJ1-6; clone size: -; D gene: TRBD1; CDR3 length: 13
CDR3 DNA: TGTGCCAGCAGCCAGGTAGCGGGAGTGGAGACCCAGTACTTC; CDR3 protein: CASSQVAGVETQYF; V gene: TRBV4-2; J gene: TRBJ2-5; clone size: -; D gene: TRBD2; CDR3 length: 14
CDR3 DNA: TGTGCCAGCAGCAAATGGGGGTACTCAGGGGGCTGCTATGGCTACACCTTC; CDR3 protein: CASSKWGYSGGCYGYTF; V gene: TRBV21-1; J gene: TRBJ1-2; clone size: -; D gene: -; CDR3 length: 17
CDR3 DNA: TGTGCCAGCAGTTTAAAGGGTCGACTAGCGGGAGGCTTTACCTTC; CDR3 protein: CASSLKGRLAGGFTF; V gene: TRBV28; J gene: TRBJ2-7; clone size: few; D gene: TRBD2; CDR3 length: 15
CDR3 DNA: TGTGCCAGCTCACCGTCGACAGGGGGCATCGAAAAACTGTTTTTT; CDR3 protein: CASSPSTGGIEKLFF; V gene: TRBV18; J gene: TRBJ1-4; clone size: -; D gene: TRBD1; CDR3 length: 15
CDR3 DNA: TGTGCCAGCAGCTTTCCTGTAGCGGGGTCCGAGCAGTACTTC; CDR3 protein: CASSFPVAGSEQYF; V gene: TRBV7-2; J gene: TRBJ2-7; clone size: -; D gene: TRBD2; CDR3 length: 14
CDR3 DNA: TGCGCCAGCAGCTTGGGGGCAGGGGAGACTGAAGCTTTCTTT; CDR3 protein: CASSLGAGETEAFF; V gene: TRBV5-1; J gene: TRBJ1-1; clone size: few; D gene: -; CDR3 length: 14
CDR3 DNA: TGTGCCAGTAGTACCTCGGGACTATGGGAGACCCAGTACTTC; CDR3 protein: CASSTSGLWETQYF; V gene: TRBV19; J gene: TRBJ2-5; clone size: -; D gene: TRBD2; CDR3 length: 14